Listed below are T cell receptor beta chains from one sample, sequenced in a study of blood T cell repertoires in COVID-19. Sequencing used immunoSEQ multiplex PCR; TCRdb keeps in-frame clones, though not all of them. The sample includes over 200,000 clones, nearly 90% of them seen just once. Sequenced: PBMCs or T cells enriched from blood (not recorded which). These receptors all come from a man aged 25-45 years who had recovered from COVID-19. Both conserved end residues are part of each CDR3. The D gene is left open where the match is weak. Rows may omit the clone size; those that give it use once, few, many or a size class.

cdr3_aa,cdr3_nt,d_call,j_call,clone_size,v_call
CASSQLSRAHRETQYF,TGTGCCAGCAGCCAATTGAGCAGGGCCCATCGGGAGACCCAGTACTTC,.,TRBJ2-5,.,TRBV16
CASNQDRGTEAFF,TGTGCCAGTAATCAGGACAGGGGGACTGAAGCTTTCTTT,TRBD1,TRBJ1-1,.,TRBV19
CASIRNRLFHWCSPLHF,TGCGCCAGCATAAGAAACCGGTTGTTCCACTGGTGTTCACCCCTCCACTTT,.,TRBJ1-6,.,TRBV10-1
CASSSRGGADTQYF,TGTGCCAGCAGCTCCAGGGGCGGAGCAGATACGCAGTATTTT,.,TRBJ2-3,.,TRBV7-9
CASSLVGGQYF,TGTGCCAGCAGCTTAGTAGGCGGGCAGTACTTC,.,TRBJ2-7,.,TRBV7-9
CASSYTGGRGANVLTF,TGTGCCAGCAGTTATACAGGGGGGCGTGGGGCCAACGTCCTGACTTTC,TRBD1,TRBJ2-6,.,TRBV7-8
CASSEQGYEQYF,TGTGCCAGCAGCGAACAGGGGTACGAGCAGTACTTC,TRBD1,TRBJ2-7,.,TRBV2
CASSPWGEGENYGYTF,TGTGCCAGCAGTCCCTGGGGTGAGGGGGAAAACTATGGCTACACCTTC,.,TRBJ1-2,once,TRBV28
CSVEAGVPTEAFF,TGCAGCGTTGAAGCGGGAGTACCCACTGAAGCTTTCTTT,.,TRBJ1-1,.,TRBV29-1
CASSLNRGAGELFF,TGTGCCAGCAGCTTGAACCGGGGGGCCGGGGAGCTGTTTTTT,TRBD2,TRBJ2-2,.,TRBV7-9
CASSIFGTGVDTGELFF,TGTGCCAGTAGTATTTTTGGGACAGGAGTGGACACCGGGGAGCTGTTTTTT,TRBD1,TRBJ2-2,.,TRBV19
CASSLMKAGGLYF,TGTGCCAGCAGCTTAATGAAAGCGGGGGGGCTGTACTTC,TRBD2,TRBJ2-4,.,TRBV7-8
CASSFGGGAGYEQFF,TGTGCCAGCAGTTTCGGCGGGGGCGCAGGATATGAGCAGTTCTTC,.,TRBJ2-1,.,TRBV28
CASSRSGGQPQHF,TGTGCCAGCAGTCGTTCGGGAGGACAGCCCCAGCATTTT,.,TRBJ1-5,.,TRBV12-3/TRBV12-4
CASSLSVNTEAFF,TGTGCCAGTAGTCTGTCAGTTAACACTGAAGCTTTCTTT,.,TRBJ1-1,.,TRBV19
CSVEDPTSGRTGELFF,TGCAGCGTTGAAGATCCGACTAGCGGGAGAACCGGGGAGCTGTTTTTT,TRBD2,TRBJ2-2,.,TRBV29-1
CASSWGGITEAFF,TGTGCCAGCAGTTGGGGGGGAATCACTGAAGCTTTCTTT,.,TRBJ1-1,.,TRBV27
CASSLVAGGFPYGYTF,TGCGCCAGCAGCTTGGTGGCGGGCGGCTTTCCCTATGGCTACACCTTC,.,TRBJ1-2,.,TRBV5-1
CAWTLVGGWSTEAFF,TGTGCCTGGACTCTCGTTGGGGGGTGGAGCACTGAAGCTTTCTTT,.,TRBJ1-1,.,TRBV30
CASSPQIAGETQYF,TGTGCCAGCAGCCCCCAGATTGCGGGAGAGACCCAGTACTTC,.,TRBJ2-5,many,TRBV7-9